This record covers a single T cell receptor (beta chain). Its antigen remains unidentified. Measured with immunoSEQ multiplex PCR; TCRdb has only the in-frame clones, and not every one. This table holds about 150,000 clones, around nine tenths found once. Whether given at about 4 or about 12 weeks, second doses were pooled. Trimming cost V 6 bases and J 6 bases; bases outside gene matches: 9. The CDR3 runs 15 residues. Germline CDR1 MNHEY, CDR2 SVGEGT. This sample is drawn from a study of T cell responses to AZD1222 COVID-19 vaccine. Study-wide points: There were mostly white British donors and more females than males, and clonal diversity was possibly underestimated. Close to half of all spike-specific TCRs reportedly target regions of the variants that are unmutated. The repertoires were collected only after the peak T cell response.

The clonotype comes from an adult who received the AZD1222 COVID-19 vaccine. This chain links TRBV6-2 or TRBV6-3 with TRBJ1-5; 9 bases agree with TRBD1. This material consisted of peripheral blood, taken 28 days after the second AZD1222 dose. The CDR3 region is CASSLQQGAVQPQHF. CDR3 DNA: TGTGCCAGCAGCCTACAACAGGGGGCTGTTCAGCCCCAGCATTTT.